Reported below is one T cell receptor (beta chain). These data come from a study of blood T cell repertoires in COVID-19. Study-level background: T cells, B-cell-depleted T cells, or PBMCs supplied cDNA or gDNA.

Methods used by the authors: Nucleated cell number was recorded as an estimate derived from reference gene primer amplification. Clones were sequenced by immunoSEQ multiplex PCR, and TCRdb holds only the in-frame ones, with some missing. D and trimming come from the DNA, and the V and J calls and clone size come from that table. This sample has about 120,000 clones, with 75% to 85% found just once. Trimming left V 1 base short and J 4 bases short, with 7 bases between. The CDR3 is 13 residues long. CDR1 is KGHSH, CDR2 LQKENI, per germline. The V gene is TRBV18, the J gene TRBJ1-1; D gene uncertain. The source is a woman over 75 with acute or convalescent COVID-19. The sample comprised peripheral blood. The CDR3 nucleotides are TGTGCCAGCTCACCACGGGAGTTCACTGAAGCTTTCTTT. This encodes CASSPREFTEAFF.